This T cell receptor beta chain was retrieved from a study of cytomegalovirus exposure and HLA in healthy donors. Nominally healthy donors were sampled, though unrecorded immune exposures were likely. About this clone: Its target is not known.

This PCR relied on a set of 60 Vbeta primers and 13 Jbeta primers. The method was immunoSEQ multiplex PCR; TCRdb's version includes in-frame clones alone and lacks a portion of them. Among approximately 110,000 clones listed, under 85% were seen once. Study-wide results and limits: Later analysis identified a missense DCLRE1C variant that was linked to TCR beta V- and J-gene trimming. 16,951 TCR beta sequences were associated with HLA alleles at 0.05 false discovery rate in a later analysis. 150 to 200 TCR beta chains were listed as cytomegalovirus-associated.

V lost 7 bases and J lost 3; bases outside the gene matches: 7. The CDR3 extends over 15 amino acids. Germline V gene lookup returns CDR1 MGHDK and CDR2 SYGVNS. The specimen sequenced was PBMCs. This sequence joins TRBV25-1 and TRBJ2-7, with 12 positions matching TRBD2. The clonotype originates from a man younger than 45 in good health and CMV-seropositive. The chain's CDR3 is CASNRLAGAYYEQYF. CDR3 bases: TGTGCCAGCAATCGACTAGCGGGGGCATACTACGAGCAGTACTTC.